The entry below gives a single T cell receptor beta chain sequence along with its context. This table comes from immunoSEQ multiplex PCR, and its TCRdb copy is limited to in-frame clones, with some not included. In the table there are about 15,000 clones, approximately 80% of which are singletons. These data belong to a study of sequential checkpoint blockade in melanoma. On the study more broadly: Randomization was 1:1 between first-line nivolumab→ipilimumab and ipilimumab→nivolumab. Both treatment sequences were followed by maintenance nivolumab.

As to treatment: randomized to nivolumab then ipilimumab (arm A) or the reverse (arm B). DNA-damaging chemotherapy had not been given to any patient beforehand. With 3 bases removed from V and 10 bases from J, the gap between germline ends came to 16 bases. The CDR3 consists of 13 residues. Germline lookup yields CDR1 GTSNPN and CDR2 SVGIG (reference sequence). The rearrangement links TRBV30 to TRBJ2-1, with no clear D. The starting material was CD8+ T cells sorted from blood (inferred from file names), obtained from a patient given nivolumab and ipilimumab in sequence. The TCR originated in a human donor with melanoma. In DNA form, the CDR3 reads TGTGCCTGGAGCCATACTACTTCCGGGGAGCAGTTCTTC. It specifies CAWSHTTSGEQFF.